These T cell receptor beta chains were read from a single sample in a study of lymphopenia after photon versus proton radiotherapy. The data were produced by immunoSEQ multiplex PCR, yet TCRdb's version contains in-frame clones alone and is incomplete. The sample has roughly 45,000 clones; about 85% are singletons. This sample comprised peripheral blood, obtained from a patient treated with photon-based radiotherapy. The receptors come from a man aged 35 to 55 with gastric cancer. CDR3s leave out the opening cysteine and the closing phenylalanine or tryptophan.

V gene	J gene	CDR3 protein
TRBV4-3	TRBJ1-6	ASSQDSLYNSPLH
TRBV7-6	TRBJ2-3	ASSLRGSGETDTQY
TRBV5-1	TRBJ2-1	ASSLMTSNEQF
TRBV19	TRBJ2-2	ASSIASNGELF
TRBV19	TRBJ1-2	ASSTGQGAGSYGYT
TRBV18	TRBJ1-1	ASSTTVGATEAF
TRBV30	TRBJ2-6	AWSQWGTGANVLT
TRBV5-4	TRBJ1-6	ASSLDTGGLSPLH
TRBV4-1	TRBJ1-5	ASSQWNSREQPQH
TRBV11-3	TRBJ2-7	ASSPGQGSGVYEQY
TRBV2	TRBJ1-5	ASSDSRGFGQPQH
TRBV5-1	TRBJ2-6	ASSSAGLEANVLT
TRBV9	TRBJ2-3	ASSVGQRGGRNTQY
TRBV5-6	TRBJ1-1	ASSFGFEDTEAF
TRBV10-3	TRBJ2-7	AISDLVGSGYEQY
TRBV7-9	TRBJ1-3	ASSPNSSGNTIY
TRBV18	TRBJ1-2	ASSPPGRANYGYT
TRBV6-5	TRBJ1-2	ASSVKGGGGYT
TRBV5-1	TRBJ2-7	ASSSTGAYEQY
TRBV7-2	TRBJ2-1	ASGGRDNEQF
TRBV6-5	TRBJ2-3	ASRLRGLNTQY
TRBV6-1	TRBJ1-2	ASSEGGIGTAFYGYT
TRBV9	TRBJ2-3	ASSVGADTQY
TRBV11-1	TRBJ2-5	ASSLGREETQY
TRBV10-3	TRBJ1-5	AISADSNQPQH
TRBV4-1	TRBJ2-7	ASSHPGAGEQY
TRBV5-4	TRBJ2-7	ASSHRDTSYEQY
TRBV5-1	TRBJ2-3	ASSLALAGTDTQY
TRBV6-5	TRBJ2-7	ASNSLGGPYEQY
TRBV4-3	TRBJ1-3	ASSQDRGSGNTIY
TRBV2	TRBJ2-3	ASRTDTTDTQY
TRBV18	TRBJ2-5	ASSPGLGQGQETQY
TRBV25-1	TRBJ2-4	ASSGGGPRVNIQY
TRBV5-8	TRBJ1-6	ASSLAAKYNSPLH
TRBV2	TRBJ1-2	ACGDGGPNYGYT